This TCR beta chain was sequenced for a study of cytomegalovirus exposure and HLA in healthy donors. All the people who gave samples were healthy bone marrow donors. At the time of sampling, donors were nominally healthy, though unrecorded immune exposures were likely. Study results and limitations: In an earlier analysis, most TCR beta V segments were productive about 87% or about 30% of the time.

The study ran its PCR with 60 Vbeta and 13 Jbeta primers. Sequenced by immunoSEQ multiplex PCR; TCRdb stores in-frame clones only, minus some. In all, the sample yields approximately 40,000 clones. In regard to this clone: Antigen specificity is unknown.

The V gene lost 2 bases and the J gene lost 9 bases, with 13 bases spanning the gap. The germline gives CDR1 MGHRA, CDR2 YSYEKL. This CDR3 spans 13 amino acids. The sequenced sample consisted of PBMCs. This receptor was identified in a human donor in good health. This chain joins TRBV4-1 and TRBJ1-1, with D tentatively TRBD1 (6 bases). CDR3 bases: TGCGCCAGCAGCCAATGGTCCGGGGACAAAGCTTTCTTT. Translation: CASSQWSGDKAFF.